This T cell receptor (beta chain) was recovered during a study of T cell responses to AZD1222 COVID-19 vaccine. Whole-study results and caveats: Spike was spanned by vaccine-associated CD4 TCRs, with dominance at 160-218 and 743-854. Spike-specific TCR depth and breadth grew after two AZD1222 doses. Mostly white British, mostly female donors; authors suggested clonal diversity may be underestimated.

This clone was picked up many times. Its cognate antigen is unknown. TCRdb keeps only in-frame clones here, not all; method: immunoSEQ multiplex PCR. The sample shows more than 95,000 clones, around 88% of them seen only once. The receptor's source is an adult in good health. The sequencing used peripheral blood, collected on day 0 of MenACWY control vaccination.

DNA of the CDR3: TGTGCCAGCAGCTTGGGGGTTCCGGGACAGAGTATCAATCAGCCCCAGCATTTT. Encoded protein: CASSLGVPGQSINQPQHF. This chain connects TRBV21-1 to TRBJ1-5; the D call in the table, TRBD1, was not verified against the DNA. TRBV21-1 is a known pseudogene. The CDR3 contains 18 residues.